This T cell receptor (beta chain) emerged from a study of CD8 T cells in Susac syndrome. The RNA input was roughly 0.45 to 1 ug, and it was reverse transcribed with random hexamers. Amplification of TCR beta CDR3 across 54 Vbeta and 13 Jbeta was performed with immunoSEQ multiplex PCR. A single record per CDR3 protein comes from TCRdb applying MiXCR to the immunoSEQ multiplex PCR reads. The sample has a few hundred thousand distinct CDR3 sequences; 94% are singletons. TCR beta sequencing covered blood CD8+ and CD4+ T cells. TEMRA cells were FACS-enriched and CD8+ and CD4+ T cells negatively isolated. There are 13 residues in the CDR3. Trimming stripped 2 bases from V and 2 bases from J, with 5 bases between.

The chain joins TRBV12-3 or TRBV12-4 to TRBJ2-3; D gene ambiguous. The sequenced material came from CD4+ T cells from PBMCs. This receptor was obtained from a human donor with Susac syndrome. This CDR3 reads CASSLLITDTQYF. For the CDR3, the DNA is TGTGCCAGCAGTTTACTCATCACAGATACGCAGTATTTT.